In this sample, the clone carrying this T cell receptor beta chain turned up many times. The sample belongs to a study of blood T cells in healthy people across ages. Through a sample-barcoded 5' primer and a J-beta primer mix, a second PCR was run for roughly 7 to 11 cycles. TCRdb processed the 5' RACE reads anew with MiXCR; each CDR3 protein has one entry. In the table there are 1.5 million to 2 million distinct CDR3 sequences, roughly 30% of which are singletons. Germline trimming cut 6 bases from V and 1 base from J; bases unmatched to any gene: 11. The CDR3 extends over 16 amino acids. Germline lookup yields CDR1 SQVTM and CDR2 ANQGSEA.

Specimen: blood. The chain couples TRBV29-1 to TRBJ2-3, with 9 bases identical to TRBD2. The sequence derives from a woman aged 30 to 39 in good health. CDR3 sequence (DNA): TGCAGCGTCCAGCACTTAGCGGGAGAAGGCACAGATACGCAGTATTTT. Translation: CSVQHLAGEGTDTQYF.